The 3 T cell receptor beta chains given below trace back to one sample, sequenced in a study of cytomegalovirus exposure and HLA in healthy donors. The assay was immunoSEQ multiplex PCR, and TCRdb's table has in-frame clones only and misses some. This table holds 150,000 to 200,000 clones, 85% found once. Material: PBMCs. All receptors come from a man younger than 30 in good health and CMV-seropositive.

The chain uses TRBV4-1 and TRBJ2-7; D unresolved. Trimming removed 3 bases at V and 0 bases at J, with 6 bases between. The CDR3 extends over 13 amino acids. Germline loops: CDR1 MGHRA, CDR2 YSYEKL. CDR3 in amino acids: CASSQHSSYEQYF. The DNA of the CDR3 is TGCGCCAGCAGCCAGCACAGCTCCTACGAGCAGTACTTC.

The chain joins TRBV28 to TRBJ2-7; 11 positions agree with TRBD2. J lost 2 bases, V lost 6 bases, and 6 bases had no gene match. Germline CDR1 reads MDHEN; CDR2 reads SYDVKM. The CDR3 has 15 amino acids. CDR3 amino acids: CASSSGTSGPYEQYF. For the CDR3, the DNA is TGTGCCAGCAGCTCCGGGACTAGCGGCCCCTACGAGCAGTACTTC.

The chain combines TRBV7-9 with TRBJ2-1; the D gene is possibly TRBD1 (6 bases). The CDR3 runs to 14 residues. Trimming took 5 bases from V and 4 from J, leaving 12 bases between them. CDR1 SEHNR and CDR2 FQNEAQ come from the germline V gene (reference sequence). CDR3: CASSPKGEYNEQFF. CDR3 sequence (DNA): TGTGCCAGCAGCCCCAAGGGGGAGTACAATGAGCAGTTCTTC.